This TCR beta chain appears in the sequencing data of a study of cytomegalovirus exposure and HLA in healthy donors. Findings and caveats of the study: It was confirmed in vitro that three of the CMV-associated chains were specific for CMV antigens. Researchers catalogued around 150 TCR beta chains as cytomegalovirus-associated.

Method: immunoSEQ multiplex PCR; TCRdb's copy keeps in-frame clones and lacks some. Of some 180,000 clones in the sample, about 81% were seen once. The CDR3 runs to 15 residues. The V and J ends lost 1 base and 4 bases respectively, with 13 bases between them. The germline CDR1 and CDR2 sequences are KGHSY and FQNENV. The donors were members of the validation cohort, which comprised under 150 subjects and was separate from the first cohort of roughly 700 subjects. On this clone itself: Its antigen remains unidentified.

The rearrangement links TRBV16 to TRBJ1-2; D uncertain. The source material was PBMCs. This TCR derives from a woman aged 30 to 39 in good health and CMV-seronegative. The DNA of the CDR3 is TGTGCCAGCAGCCAATATAAAGGGAGCGGCTATGGCTACACCTTC. Protein sequence: CASSQYKGSGYGYTF.